This T cell receptor (beta chain) was profiled in a study of cytomegalovirus exposure and HLA in healthy donors. Across the study: The use of the same platform for the 90 to 150 validation repertoires and the roughly 680 first-cohort repertoires was reported by a later analysis.

A note on this clone: Its antigen is not identified.

The approximately 120-subject validation cohort, separate from the roughly 670-subject first cohort, included the donors. Clones were sequenced by immunoSEQ multiplex PCR, and TCRdb holds only the in-frame ones, with some missing. The sample lists roughly 190,000 clones, about 89% occurring once. This CDR3 spans 16 amino acids. CDR1 is SGHRS, CDR2 YFSETQ, per germline. Trimming took 0 bases from V and 2 from J; bases not matched to a gene: 7. Study results and limitations: In vitro experiments confirmed that three CMV-associated chains were specific for CMV antigens.

The rearrangement links TRBV5-1 to TRBJ2-5, with 7 bases that match TRBD1. The specimen was PBMCs. This clonotype was obtained from a man aged 25 to 45 in good health and CMV-seropositive. CDR3 in DNA: TGCGCCAGCAGCTTGGCCCCGGGACAGACTCAAGAGACCCAGTACTTC. It codes for CASSLAPGQTQETQYF. Full variable domain (remainder filled in from reference TRBV5-1 and TRBJ2-5): KAGVTQTPRYLIKTRGQQVTLSCSPISGHRSVSWYQQTPGQGLQFLFEYFSETQRNKGNFPGRFSGRQFSNSRSEMNVSTLELGDSALYLCASSLAPGQTQETQYFGPGTRLLVL.